These 15 T cell receptor beta chains were all obtained from the same sample, sequenced in a study of blood T cell repertoires in COVID-19 (dated by TCRdb to 2019 to 2021). Libraries were built with the immunoSEQ multiplex PCR assay. This immuneACCESS table, as held by TCRdb, lists in-frame sequences with V and J called but not all clones. Of the missing ones, under half trace to an unresolved V gene in checked studies; the others have no known cause. Counted in this sample were 30,000 to 40,000 clones; approximately 89% of them appeared once. The ten top clones hold 44% of the sample. Sequenced input: peripheral blood. The source is a man aged 55 to 70 with active or convalescent COVID-19.

The rearrangement links TRBV24-1 to TRBJ2-1; TRBD2 matches at 9 bases. The CDR3 consists of 16 residues. CDR1 and CDR2 from the germline V gene are KGHDR and SFDVKD. Trimming at V came to 4 bases and at J to 0 bases, leaving 3 bases not matched to a gene. CDR3 DNA: TGTGCCACCAGTGACGGAGCGGGAGGCTCCTACAATGAGCAGTTCTTC. Translation: CATSDGAGGSYNEQFF.

The rearrangement links TRBV19 to TRBJ1-5, with D tentatively TRBD1 (5 bases). Trimming cost V 7 bases and J 0 bases, with 13 bases left between them. Germline lookup yields CDR1 LNHDA and CDR2 SQIVND (reference sequence). The CDR3 has 15 residues. The CDR3 bases are TGTGCCAGTAACGGAGGGACCTATAGCAATCAGCCCCAGCATTTT. It translates to CASNGGTYSNQPQHF.

Only a few counts were recorded for this clone. The chain is built from TRBV9 and TRBJ1-6, with TRBD1 matching over 8 bases. This CDR3 comprises 17 residues. With V trimmed by 0 bases and J by 9 bases, 11 bases remained unmatched. Germline CDR1 is SGDLS and CDR2 is YYNGEE. For the CDR3, the DNA is TGTGCCAGCAGCGTAGACCCGGGACAGGCTAGGGGTTCACCCCTCCACTTT. This codes for CASSVDPGQARGSPLHF.

The CDR3 sequence: CAISAGQGLAGNTIYF. Here the CDR3 DNA reads TGTGCCATCAGTGCGGGACAGGGGCTGGCTGGAAACACCATATATTTT. The rearrangement links TRBV10-3 to TRBJ1-3; 10 nucleotides align to TRBD1. The CDR3 has 16 amino acids. Unmatched junction bases numbered 5, after V lost 4 bases and J lost 2 bases. Germline values: CDR1 ENHRY, CDR2 SYGVKD.

The chain uses TRBV7-2 and TRBJ1-5; D is unclear. Looked up from germline, CDR1 is SGHTA and CDR2 is FQGNSA. The ends were cut back, 1 base at V and 0 bases at J, with 16 bases in the middle. CDR3 length: 18 amino acids. The CDR3 loop is CASSLEERFPHSNQPQHF. The DNA of the CDR3 is TGTGCCAGCAGCTTAGAGGAGCGGTTTCCACATAGCAATCAGCCCCAGCATTTT.

The J gene is TRBJ2-3, the V gene TRBV7-9; 15 nucleotides line up with TRBD2. Germline assignment: CDR1 SEHNR and CDR2 FQNEAQ (reference sequence). V shed 1 base, J shed 1 base, and the junction held 0 bases outside the gene matches. CDR3 length: 17 amino acids. CDR3 loop: CASSLGTSGGGTDTQYF. DNA for the CDR3: TGTGCCAGCAGCTTAGGGACTAGCGGGGGGGGCACAGATACGCAGTATTTT.

This chain links TRBV19 with TRBJ2-6, with TRBD2 matching 7 bases. V was clipped by 3 bases and J by 5 bases; unmatched bases: 7. Germline-derived CDR1 and CDR2 are LNHDA and SQIVND (reference sequence). The CDR3 totals 16 residues. CDR3 sequence reads: CASSMGAGKRANVLTF. The CDR3 coding sequence is TGTGCCAGTAGTATGGGAGCGGGGAAGAGGGCCAACGTCCTGACTTTC.

The CDR3 sequence is CASSLNPTGTDTQYF. The DNA for the CDR3 is TGTGCCAGCAGCCTCAACCCGACAGGCACAGATACGCAGTATTTT. The chain joins TRBV5-6 to TRBJ2-3; D might be TRBD1 (5 bases). The CDR3 is 15 amino acids. Germline CDR1 SGHDT, CDR2 YYEEEE. The V end was cut by 4 bases, the J end by 1 base, with 13 bases between.

The chain carries TRBV28 and TRBJ1-2, with D possibly matching TRBD1 (5 bases). V lost 6 bases and J lost 8, with 13 bases in between. From germline, CDR1 is MDHEN and CDR2 SYDVKM. CDR3 length equals 12 residues. The CDR3 loop reads CASRSREWGYTF. The CDR3 nucleotides are TGTGCCAGCAGAAGCAGGGAATGGGGCTACACCTTC.

DNA for the CDR3: TGTGCCAGTACCCTGCTCGGGGACAGGGGTGATTCACCCCTCCACTTT. It yields the protein CASTLLGDRGDSPLHF. V gene TRBV19 combines with J gene TRBJ1-6, with TRBD1 matching 10 bases. The V gene's germline CDR1 is LNHDA and CDR2 SQIVND (reference sequence). The CDR3 contains 16 residues. V gave up 7 bases and J gave up 8 bases; unmatched junction bases: 11.

The CDR3 reads CASTRRGGSNQPQHF. The DNA for the CDR3 is TGTGCCAGCACCCGGAGAGGGGGCAGCAATCAGCCCCAGCATTTT. J is TRBJ1-5 and V is TRBV28, with TRBD1 matching 7 bases. Looked up from germline, CDR1 is MDHEN and CDR2 is SYDVKM. The CDR3 spans 15 residues. With V trimmed by 7 bases and J by 1 base, 7 bases remained unmatched.

This sequence joins TRBV4-1 and TRBJ1-2, with D unclear. The length of the CDR3 is 14 residues. The V gene lost 1 base and the J gene lost 7 bases, with 13 bases spanning the gap. Germline-derived CDR1 and CDR2 are MGHRA and YSYEKL. The CDR3 bases are TGCGCCAGCAGCCAAGGACGAGTTTCGGGTGGCTACACCTTC. Translating gives CASSQGRVSGGYTF.

This clone was counted a single time. The chain is built from TRBV4-3 and TRBJ2-2; TRBD2 is a possible D gene (5 bases). There are 13 residues in the CDR3. CDR1 and CDR2 (germline): LGHNA, YSLEER. Trimming cost V 1 base and J 6 bases, with 6 bases left between them. The CDR3 loop is CASSQVRAGELFF. The CDR3 DNA follows: TGCGCCAGCAGCCAAGTGCGGGCCGGGGAGCTGTTTTTT.

This rearrangement joins TRBV28 to TRBJ1-1; D gene ambiguous. The CDR3 is 14 amino acids. V shed 7 bases and J shed 4 bases, with 16 bases lying between them. CDR1 MDHEN and CDR2 SYDVKM come from the germline V gene. The DNA of the CDR3 is TGTGCCAGCAACATGGGGAGGCGGAGCACTGAAGCTTTCTTT. This encodes CASNMGRRSTEAFF. Filled out from reference TRBV28 and TRBJ1-1, the complete variable domain reads DVKVTQSSRYLVKRTGEKVFLECVQDMDHENMFWYRQDPGLGLRLIYFSYDVKMKEKGDIPEGYSVSREKKERFSLILESASTNQTSMYLCASNMGRRSTEAFFGQGTRLTVV.

V usage is TRBV5-5 and J usage is TRBJ2-2; perhaps TRBD1 as D (5 bases). This CDR3 has 14 amino acids. Germline CDR1 SGHKS, CDR2 YYEKEE (reference sequence). The V and J ends lost 5 bases and 3 bases respectively, with 11 bases between them. CDR3 protein: CASSRGGYTGELFF. CDR3 DNA: TGTGCCAGCAGTAGGGGTGGGTACACCGGGGAGCTGTTTTTT.